The source of this T cell receptor beta chain is a study of tumor and adjacent non-tumor tissue in lung cancer. Study conclusions and caveats: Tumor tissue had significantly higher TCR diversity than normal lung.

As regards this clonotype: Its matching antigen is unknown. A junction end diverges from the germline sequence, so it may reflect a read error.

TCRbeta libraries were built with three rounds of nested PCR, modified from ARM-PCR. TCRdb re-analysed the multiplex PCR reads in MiXCR, keeping a single row per CDR3 protein. This sample has 90,000 to 100,000 distinct CDR3 sequences, with less than 85% found just once. RNA was extracted from bulk tissue without any cell sorting. This non-tumor lung sample came from over 3 cm beyond the tumor edge. Chemotherapy-naive patients with new lung cancer underwent thoracic surgery in China, August–late 2014. This CDR3 is 14 amino acids long. Germline V gene sequence: CDR1 MNHEY, CDR2 SVGAGI. This chain joins TRBV6-5 and TRBJ2-3; D gene ambiguous. Sequences were obtained from distant non-tumor lung tissue. The source is a man aged 60-69 years with small cell lung cancer. The CDR3 DNA sequence: TGTGCCAGCAGTTACACTGGGATTAGAGATACGCAATATTTT. It yields the protein CASSYTGIRDTQYF.